A single sample gave rise to the 26 T cell receptor beta chains below, sequenced in a study of cytomegalovirus exposure and HLA in healthy donors. The PCR contained 60 Vbeta and 13 Jbeta primers. Sequencing was performed with immunoSEQ multiplex PCR; in TCRdb, only in-frame clones are kept and a portion is missing. The table has about 140,000 clones, around 80% seen once; the top ten hold about 2.2%. Source material: PBMCs. The receptors here all came from a man in his forties or fifties in good health and CMV-seronegative.

This sequence joins TRBV27 and TRBJ2-6, with D possibly TRBD1 on 5 matching bases. CDR1 is MNHEY, CDR2 SMNVEV, per germline (reference sequence). V lost 3 bases and J 4 bases, leaving 10 bases between the germline ends. CDR3 size: 15 residues. CDR3 region: CASSFVGVGANVLTF. The CDR3 DNA reads as TGTGCCAGCAGTTTCGTAGGGGTCGGGGCCAACGTCCTGACTTTC.

V and J are TRBV10-1 and TRBJ2-5; D possibly corresponds to TRBD2 (6 bases). V was clipped by 10 bases and J by 1 base, with 22 bases between them. CDR3 size: 16 residues. CDR1 WNHNN and CDR2 SYGVQD come from the germline V gene (reference sequence). CDR3 residues: CATLVGSSGVQETQYF. The CDR3 DNA is TGCGCCACCCTTGTAGGGAGTAGCGGAGTCCAAGAGACCCAGTACTTC.

This clone was counted between two and nine times. This chain links TRBV29-1 with TRBJ2-2; D is unclear. The CDR3 consists of 13 residues. Trimming took off 0 bases at V and 5 bases at J, with 7 bases between the two ends. Germline values: CDR1 SQVTM, CDR2 ANQGSEA. CDR3 coding DNA: TGCAGCGTTGAAGATCCCAGGACCGGGGAGCTGTTTTTT. Translating it yields CSVEDPRTGELFF.

This clone came up once. The chain's CDR3 is CASSPGLAYTDTQYF. CDR3 in DNA: TGTGCCAGCAGCCCGGGACTAGCCTACACAGATACGCAGTATTTT. The rearrangement uses TRBV7-9 and TRBJ2-3, with 9 positions matching TRBD2. The CDR3 runs to 15 residues. Trimming removed 5 bases from V and 2 bases from J; junction bases left unmatched: 5. Germline loops: CDR1 SEHNR, CDR2 FQNEAQ (reference sequence).

The rearrangement joins TRBV2 to TRBJ1-2, with D perhaps TRBD1 (5 bases). V lost 6 bases, J lost 11 bases, and 16 bases lay in between. CDR3 length equals 12 residues. CDR1 is SNHLY and CDR2 is FYNNEI in the germline V gene. The CDR3 loop is CASRMDTVLYTF. The CDR3 DNA reads as TGTGCCAGCAGAATGGACACTGTTCTATACACCTTC.

The chain combines TRBV7-9 with TRBJ2-1; 10 bases fit TRBD2. V shed 4 bases and J 4 bases; nucleotides not matched to a gene: 7. This CDR3 is built from 16 residues. The germline CDR1 and CDR2 sequences are SEHNR and FQNEAQ (reference sequence). The CDR3 here is CASSSWTSGTYNEQFF. In DNA, the CDR3 is TGTGCCAGCAGCTCCTGGACTAGCGGAACTTACAATGAGCAGTTCTTC.

The J gene is TRBJ1-1, the V gene TRBV9, with D possibly matching TRBD1 (5 bases). The CDR3 covers 16 residues. Germline V gives CDR1 SGDLS, CDR2 YYNGEE. V was cut by 0 bases and J by 2 bases, with 14 bases left in between. The CDR3 loop reads CASSVDWGSSNTEAFF. CDR3 DNA: TGTGCCAGCAGCGTAGATTGGGGCAGTAGTAACACTGAAGCTTTCTTT.

The gene calls are TRBV5-6 and TRBJ1-2; 8 bases map to TRBD1. The CDR3 contains 15 residues. The germline gives CDR1 SGHDT, CDR2 YYEEEE. The junction had 9 bases not matched to a gene; V was cut back by 4 bases and J by 4 bases. The CDR3 is CASSPRDRRVYGYTF. The CDR3 DNA sequence: TGTGCCAGCAGCCCGAGGGACAGGCGCGTCTATGGCTACACCTTC.

In its sample, this clone was seen once. The genes are TRBV6-1 and TRBJ2-7, with unresolved D. Per germline, CDR1 MNHNS and CDR2 SASEGT. CDR3 length equals 13 residues. The V end lost 7 bases, the J end lost 3 bases, and 13 bases lay between the germline ends. CDR3 residues: CASTGFSLYEQYF. DNA for the CDR3: TGTGCCAGCACAGGCTTCAGCCTCTACGAGCAGTACTTC.

This chain connects TRBV7-2 to TRBJ2-5; 7 bases are a match to TRBD1. The CDR3 is 14 amino acids. Germline V gives CDR1 SGHTA, CDR2 FQGNSA. The junction had 3 bases not matched to a gene; V was cut back by 2 bases and J by 3 bases. CDR3 sequence (DNA): TGTGCCAGCAGCTTAATACAGGGGAAAGAGACCCAGTACTTC. Translation gives CASSLIQGKETQYF.

The chain couples TRBV7-3 to TRBJ2-3; TRBD2 is a possible D gene (5 bases). V was clipped by 5 bases and J by 1 base, with 13 bases between them. Germline CDR1 and CDR2: SGHTA and FQGTGA. This CDR3 region has 15 residues. Written as DNA, the CDR3 is TGTGCCAGCAGCCCTACTAGTTTTGGCACAGATACGCAGTATTTT. Amino acid sequence: CASSPTSFGTDTQYF.

This chain uses TRBV6-5 with TRBJ2-7, with TRBD2 matching over 7 bases. Germline trimming cut 2 bases from V and 0 bases from J; bases unmatched to any gene: 4. The germline V gene encodes CDR1 MNHEY and CDR2 SVGAGI. The CDR3 totals 15 residues. The CDR3 nucleotides read TGTGCCAGCAGTTACGGGGGGGAGAGCTCCTACGAGCAGTACTTC. Protein: CASSYGGESSYEQYF.

The V gene is TRBV30, the J gene TRBJ2-7; D gene ambiguous. The germline V and J ends were trimmed by 2 bases and 3 bases, with 5 bases remaining between them. There are 11 residues in the CDR3. Germline assignment: CDR1 GTSNPN and CDR2 SVGIG (reference sequence). The CDR3 nucleotides are TGTGCCTGGAGTATCATCTACGAGCAGTACTTC. This translates into CAWSIIYEQYF.

As DNA, the CDR3 is TGTGCCAGCAGCGTCGGAGGGACCGAAGCTTTCTTT. The encoded protein is CASSVGGTEAFF. This chain connects TRBV11-2 to TRBJ1-1; the D gene is possibly TRBD1 (5 bases). Germline V gene lookup returns CDR1 SGHAT and CDR2 FQNNGV. The CDR3 spans 12 residues. Between the trimmed V and J ends, which lost 5 bases and 8 bases, there was a span of 12 bases.

The chain couples TRBV21-1 to TRBJ2-7; whether TRBD1, the table's D call, matches the DNA was not checked. TRBV21-1 is listed as a pseudogene. The CDR3 has 17 amino acids. The CDR3 sequence is CASSPPRGRGSSYEQYF. The CDR3 nucleotides read TGTGCCAGCAGCCCTCCTAGAGGAAGGGGGAGCTCCTACGAGCAGTACTTC.

The CDR3 here is CAWSRGVKAANVLTF. CDR3 DNA: TGTGCCTGGAGTCGCGGTGTTAAAGCTGCCAACGTCCTGACTTTC. This chain connects TRBV30 to TRBJ2-6; D gene uncertain. CDR3 length equals 15 residues. Germline assignment: CDR1 GTSNPN and CDR2 SVGIG (reference sequence). V dropped 2 bases and J dropped 7 bases, with 15 bases sitting between them. Combining the CDR3 with reference TRBV30 and TRBJ2-6 gives the whole variable domain SQTIHQWPATLVQPVGSPLSLECTVEGTSNPNLYWYRQAAGRGLQLLFYSVGIGQISSEVPQNLSASRPQDRQFILSSKKLLLSDSGFYLCAWSRGVKAANVLTFGAGSRLTVL.

The chain couples TRBV18 to TRBJ2-5, with a weak D call TRBD1 (6 bases). The CDR3 length is 14 residues. V lost 2 bases, J lost 1 base, and 8 bases lay in between. Germline V gives CDR1 KGHSH, CDR2 LQKENI. CDR3 amino acids: CASSPRTAQETQYF. CDR3 DNA sequence: TGTGCCAGCTCACCAAGGACAGCCCAAGAGACCCAGTACTTC.

This sequence joins TRBV5-4 and TRBJ2-7, with D uncertain. The V gene's germline CDR1 is SGHNT and CDR2 YYREEE (reference sequence). The CDR3 contains 14 residues. Trimming removed 5 bases at V and 3 bases at J, with 15 bases between. The CDR3 sequence is CASRPEISDYEQYF. In DNA, the CDR3 is TGTGCCAGCAGGCCGGAGATATCAGACTACGAGCAGTACTTC.

Comments on this clone: Within the sample, other DNA sequences also encode this same CDR3. This chain links TRBV9 with TRBJ2-1; 8 nucleotides align to TRBD1. The V gene's germline CDR1 is SGDLS and CDR2 YYNGEE. This CDR3 spans 15 amino acids. V lost 2 bases, J lost 2 bases, and 3 bases stayed unmatched. In DNA form, the CDR3 reads TGTGCCAGCAGCGTCGGACAGGGTACCTACAATGAGCAGTTCTTC. Its protein product is CASSVGQGTYNEQFF.

This rearrangement joins TRBV11-2 to TRBJ1-4; 8 bases align to TRBD1. The V gene's germline CDR1 is SGHAT and CDR2 FQNNGV. V shed 5 bases and J 3 bases; nucleotides not matched to a gene: 8. The CDR3 totals 16 residues. In DNA form, the CDR3 reads TGTGCCAGCAGCCCACAAAGACAGGGGTCTAATGAAAAACTGTTTTTT. This gives the protein CASSPQRQGSNEKLFF.

This clone was counted once. V and J are TRBV7-9 and TRBJ1-2; 11 bases are a match to TRBD1. Germline CDR1 reads SEHNR; CDR2 reads FQNEAQ (reference sequence). Trimming removed 1 base from V and 6 bases from J; junction bases left unmatched: 4. CDR3 size: 15 residues. The CDR3 is CASSLVLGQGDGYTF. CDR3 sequence (DNA): TGTGCCAGCAGCTTAGTCCTGGGACAGGGGGATGGCTACACCTTC.

This chain links TRBV30 with TRBJ2-3, with TRBD2 identical over 15 bases. The germline CDR1 and CDR2 sequences are GTSNPN and SVGIG (reference sequence). The CDR3 spans 17 residues. Losses at the gene ends were 2 bases for V and 2 bases for J; bases not matched to a gene: 5. In nucleotides, the CDR3 is TGTGCCTGGAGTCCGGGACTAGCGGGGGGCCACACAGATACGCAGTATTTT. It yields the protein CAWSPGLAGGHTDTQYF.

The chain joins TRBV28 to TRBJ2-1; TRBD1 matches 7 bases. There are 14 residues in the CDR3. Looked up from germline, CDR1 is MDHEN and CDR2 is SYDVKM. The junction had 11 bases not matched to a gene; V was cut back by 11 bases and J by 4 bases. CDR3 amino acids: CAGSTGQRYNEQFF. DNA of the CDR3: TGTGCCGGCTCGACGGGACAGAGATACAATGAGCAGTTCTTC.

J is TRBJ2-1 and V is TRBV19, with 15 bases identical to TRBD2. From germline, CDR1 is LNHDA and CDR2 SQIVND (reference sequence). This CDR3 contains 17 residues. Unmatched junction bases numbered 4, after V lost 4 bases and J lost 3 bases. Written as DNA, the CDR3 is TGTGCCAGTAGTACGGGACTAGCGGGGGGTAACTACAATGAGCAGTTCTTC. As protein: CASSTGLAGGNYNEQFF.

The chain recombines TRBV5-1 with TRBJ2-1; 8 bases are shared with TRBD1. Germline V gives CDR1 SGHRS, CDR2 YFSETQ. The V and J ends lost 1 base and 4 bases, in that order; junction bases with no gene match: 7. This CDR3 has 16 amino acids. CDR3 DNA sequence: TGCGCCAGCAGCTTGACCGGGACAGGTGGTTACAATGAGCAGTTCTTC. Translated, it gives CASSLTGTGGYNEQFF.

In its sample, this clone was seen a few times. The chain links TRBV29-1 to TRBJ1-1; perhaps TRBD1 as D (5 bases). Germline assignment: CDR1 SQVTM and CDR2 ANQGSEA. The CDR3 sequence is 14 residues long. Trimming cost V 4 bases and J 1 base, with 13 bases left between them. The CDR3 spells CSVVPRAWNTEAFF. The CDR3 DNA is TGCAGCGTTGTCCCCAGGGCGTGGAACACTGAAGCTTTCTTT.